The 18 T cell receptor beta chains presented below share a single source sample, sequenced in a study of shared clonotypes between healthy human individuals. Sequenced by immunoSEQ multiplex PCR; TCRdb stores in-frame clones only, minus some. This repertoire shows about 2.4 million clones, 80% to 95% found once; its top ten account for approximately 0.36%. Sequencing was done on a sample of naive CD4+ T cells from PBMCs. Subset defined: CD45RA+ positively selected. These receptors all come from a man aged 18 to 30 in good health. Some clones in this sample may be carry-over from other donors' samples.

The V gene is TRBV29-1, the J gene TRBJ2-3; D tentatively reads TRBD1 or TRBD2 (5 bases each). With 6 bases removed from V and 0 bases from J, the gap between germline ends came to 19 bases. This CDR3 contains 16 residues. In germline, CDR1 is SQVTM, CDR2 ANQGSEA. The CDR3 coding sequence is TGCAGCGTCTTGGGGCAGCCGCTAGCTAGCACAGATACGCAGTATTTT. Encoded protein: CSVLGQPLASTDTQYF.

The genes are TRBV9 and TRBJ2-3, with 7 bases lining up with TRBD1. CDR3 size: 14 residues. With 3 bases clipped from V and 4 bases from J, the junction kept 5 bases outside the gene matches. CDR1 SGDLS and CDR2 YYNGEE come from the germline V gene. CDR3 residues: CASSATGAADTQYF. The CDR3 DNA sequence: TGTGCCAGCAGCGCCACAGGGGCCGCAGATACGCAGTATTTT.

CDR3: CASSTLSGKSYEQYF. DNA for the CDR3: TGTGCCAGCAGTACCCTTAGCGGAAAATCCTACGAGCAGTACTTC. The rearrangement links TRBV7-2 to TRBJ2-7; D is possibly TRBD2 (6 bases). The CDR3 is 15 amino acids. V was cut by 6 bases and J by 1 base, with 16 bases left in between. Germline V CDR1 and CDR2: SGHTA, FQGNSA. The whole variable domain, remainder taken from reference TRBV7-2 and TRBJ2-7, is GAGVSQSPSNKVTEKGKDVELRCDPISGHTALYWYRQSLGQGLEFLIYFQGNSAPDKSGLPSDRFSAERTGGSVSTLTIQRTQQEDSAVYLCASSTLSGKSYEQYFGPGTRLTVT.

The chain recombines TRBV5-1 with TRBJ2-3, with 8 bases lining up with TRBD1. Per germline, CDR1 SGHRS and CDR2 YFSETQ. Unmatched junction bases numbered 9, after V lost 6 bases and J lost 3 bases. This CDR3 comprises 15 residues. The CDR3 loop is CASTRQGTRTDTQYF. Written as DNA, the CDR3 is TGCGCCAGCACCCGACAGGGGACGAGGACAGATACGCAGTATTTT.

This chain uses TRBV10-3 with TRBJ1-2, with D possibly being TRBD1 (5 bases). The germline V and J ends were trimmed by 2 bases and 3 bases, with 10 bases remaining between them. The CDR3 has 14 amino acids. Germline CDR1 and CDR2: ENHRY and SYGVKD. The CDR3 sequence is CAISEGSTDYGYTF. As DNA, the CDR3 is TGTGCCATCAGTGAGGGGTCGACAGACTATGGCTACACCTTC.

This chain connects TRBV18 to TRBJ2-4; 7 positions agree with TRBD2. The trim removed 2 bases at V and 2 bases at J, leaving 3 bases unmatched. Germline V gives CDR1 KGHSH, CDR2 LQKENI. The CDR3 is 15 amino acids. CDR3 sequence reads: CASSPGGSTKNIQYF. The CDR3 region has the DNA TGTGCCAGCTCACCAGGCGGGAGTACCAAAAACATTCAGTACTTC.

Notes on this clone: Within the sample, other DNA sequences also encode this same CDR3. The chain carries TRBV4-1 and TRBJ2-5; D is unresolved. This CDR3 is 12 amino acids long. V was shortened by 4 bases and J by 1 base, with 4 bases between the two germline ends. The V gene's germline CDR1 is MGHRA and CDR2 YSYEKL. The DNA for the CDR3 is TGCGCCAGCAGCCGGCCCCAAGAGACCCAGTACTTC. It encodes CASSRPQETQYF.

This chain connects TRBV7-3 to TRBJ2-1; 13 bases fit TRBD2. The CDR3 consists of 16 residues. The V and J ends lost 3 bases and 9 bases, in that order; junction bases with no gene match: 8. In germline, CDR1 is SGHTA, CDR2 FQGTGA. The CDR3, as DNA: TGTGCCAGCAGCTTTGTCGGGACTAGCGGGACCGGTGAGCAGTTCTTC. This gives the protein CASSFVGTSGTGEQFF.

With regard to this clone: Distinct nucleotide sequences in the sample also encode this CDR3. The J gene is TRBJ2-1, the V gene TRBV4-2, with 10 bases lining up with TRBD2. Per germline, CDR1 LGHNA and CDR2 YNFKEQ. This CDR3 is 17 amino acids long. Trimming removed 3 bases from V and 0 bases from J; junction bases left unmatched: 5. The CDR3 coding sequence is TGTGCCAGCAGCCAGGAACCTAGCGGGAGCTCCTACAATGAGCAGTTCTTC. Residues: CASSQEPSGSSYNEQFF.

Details on this clone: Other nucleotide sequences from this sample produce the same CDR3. This chain connects TRBV5-1 to TRBJ2-2; D is possibly TRBD2 (5 bases). In germline, CDR1 is SGHRS, CDR2 YFSETQ. The CDR3 loop spans 13 amino acids. Trimming stripped 1 base from V and 5 bases from J, with 6 bases between. CDR3 protein: CASSLPGTGELFF. The CDR3 DNA reads as TGCGCCAGCAGCTTGCCGGGGACCGGGGAGCTGTTTTTT.

The genes are TRBV19 and TRBJ2-5; 8 nucleotides line up with TRBD1. CDR1 is LNHDA and CDR2 is SQIVND in the germline V gene (reference sequence). Germline trimming cut 3 bases from V and 7 bases from J; bases unmatched to any gene: 10. The CDR3 has 15 amino acids. Here the CDR3 DNA reads TGTGCCAGTAGTATGGACAGGGCCACGGGGATGACCCAGTACTTC. It yields the protein CASSMDRATGMTQYF.

This chain links TRBV5-8 with TRBJ2-1, with TRBD2 matching 12 bases. This CDR3 comprises 18 residues. Germline V gene lookup returns CDR1 SGHTS and CDR2 YDEGEE. V shed 4 bases and J 6 bases; nucleotides not matched to a gene: 14. In DNA form, the CDR3 reads TGTGCCAGCAGCCCCAGGTCTAGCGGGAGGGCCGCAGGCAATGAGCAGTTCTTC. The encoded protein is CASSPRSSGRAAGNEQFF.

The chain carries TRBV5-1 and TRBJ2-3, with TRBD2 matching 7 bases. This CDR3 has 15 amino acids. Germline values: CDR1 SGHRS, CDR2 YFSETQ. Trimming at V came to 4 bases and at J to 4 bases, leaving 9 bases not matched to a gene. The CDR3 DNA follows: TGCGCCAGCAGCCGAGTTAGCGGGTCCTCAGATACGCAGTATTTT. Encoded protein: CASSRVSGSSDTQYF.

The sample holds one count of this clone. The chain carries TRBV5-4 and TRBJ1-2, with D possibly matching TRBD1 (6 bases). Germline CDR1 reads SGHNT; CDR2 reads YYREEE (reference sequence). V lost 9 bases to trimming and J lost 0 bases, with 18 bases between them. The CDR3 loop spans 15 amino acids. CDR3 DNA sequence: TGTGCCACGGGGGTGGGGGCAGGACCTAACTATGGCTACACCTTC. Its translation is CATGVGAGPNYGYTF.

The chain has TRBV5-1 and TRBJ2-2; D could derive from TRBD1 or TRBD2 (5 bases each). This CDR3 has 13 amino acids. Germline assignment: CDR1 SGHRS and CDR2 YFSETQ. The V gene lost 3 bases and the J gene lost 7 bases, with 10 bases spanning the gap. The CDR3 is CASSWGRGGELFF. CDR3 nucleotides: TGCGCCAGCAGCTGGGGGAGAGGCGGGGAGCTGTTTTTT.

The CDR3 spells CASSAGLGTSTYEQYF. The DNA of the CDR3 is TGCGCCAGCAGTGCGGGCTTAGGGACATCCACCTACGAGCAGTACTTC. The chain links TRBV10-1 to TRBJ2-5; the D gene is possibly TRBD1 (6 bases). TRBJ2-7 explains the end of the DNA better; the J call may be wrong. The CDR3 sequence is 16 residues long. CDR1 WNHNN and CDR2 SYGVQD come from the germline V gene (reference sequence).

The chain couples TRBV2 to TRBJ1-1; possible D gene TRBD1, 6 bases. CDR3 length equals 15 residues. CDR1 and CDR2 from the germline V gene are SNHLY and FYNNEI. Trimming stripped 5 bases from V and 1 base from J, with 14 bases between. CDR3 residues: CASSITGSQNTEAFF. CDR3 bases: TGTGCCAGCAGTATAACAGGGTCCCAGAACACTGAAGCTTTCTTT.

The chain couples TRBV7-6 to TRBJ2-1; D might be TRBD2 (6 bases). The CDR3 has 13 residues. Germline V gene data show CDR1 as SGHVS and CDR2 as FNYEAQ. V gave up 3 bases and J gave up 6 bases, with 9 bases separating them. The CDR3 is CASSFRRGNEQFF. Here the CDR3 DNA reads TGTGCCAGCAGCTTCCGGCGGGGCAATGAGCAGTTCTTC.